Presented here are 17 T cell receptor beta chains from one specimen sequenced in a study of OX40 agonist ivuxolimab in advanced cancers. Only in-frame clones appear in the TCRdb table, and some are missing; sequencing was by immunoSEQ multiplex PCR. The sample has roughly 61,000 clones, approximately 86% seen once. The sample in question was CD4+ or CD8+ T cells sorted from blood, obtained in a trial of the OX40 agonist ivuxolimab. These receptor sequences come from an adult with an advanced solid tumor such as melanoma, head and neck, liver or kidney cancer.

The chain joins TRBV27 to TRBJ1-3; D ambiguous. With 6 bases removed from V and 1 base from J, the gap between germline ends came to 7 bases. Looked up from germline, CDR1 is MNHEY and CDR2 is SMNVEV (reference sequence). CDR3 length equals 13 residues. In nucleotides, the CDR3 is TGTGCCAGCAGCTCAGGTTCTGGAAACACCATATATTTT. This codes for CASSSGSGNTIYF.

Regarding this clone: Other DNA sequences of this sample code for an identical CDR3. The V gene is TRBV5-1, the J gene TRBJ2-5; maybe TRBD2 (6 bases). V was pared by 0 bases and J by 10 bases, with 22 bases between. The CDR3 runs 16 residues. Germline-derived CDR1 and CDR2 are SGHRS and YFSETQ. Here the CDR3 reads CASSLGGSGTPQDQYF. In DNA form, the CDR3 reads TGCGCCAGCAGCTTGGGTGGTAGCGGAACCCCCCAGGACCAGTACTTC.

This chain connects TRBV5-1 to TRBJ2-5; a possible D gene is TRBD1 (6 bases). The CDR3 is 17 residues long. The germline V gene has CDR1 SGHRS and CDR2 YFSETQ. V was shortened by 3 bases and J by 4 bases, with 22 bases between the two germline ends. The CDR3 DNA sequence: TGCGCCAGCAGCTCCCTCGCAGGGGCGCAGCAGGGAGAGACCCAGTACTTC. Protein: CASSSLAGAQQGETQYF.

The chain carries TRBV4-3 and TRBJ2-1; D is tentatively TRBD1 or TRBD2 (5 bases each). This CDR3 is 14 amino acids long. Germline V gene data show CDR1 as LGHNA and CDR2 as YSLEER. V lost 5 bases to trimming and J lost 3 bases, with 11 bases between them. Here the CDR3 DNA reads TGCGCCAGCAGCGGACTGGGGCTCTACAATGAGCAGTTCTTC. Translated, it gives CASSGLGLYNEQFF.

The chain joins TRBV19 to TRBJ2-5; 9 nucleotides match TRBD1. Per the germline V gene, CDR1 is LNHDA and CDR2 is SQIVND (reference sequence). The CDR3 is 13 amino acids. With 6 bases clipped from V and 5 bases from J, the junction kept 4 bases outside the gene matches. This chain's CDR3 is CASRGQGWETQYF. CDR3 DNA sequence: TGTGCCAGTAGGGGACAGGGATGGGAGACCCAGTACTTC.

This chain joins TRBV21-1 and TRBJ2-7; whether TRBD1, the table's D call, matches the DNA was not checked. TRBV21-1 is labeled a pseudogene. The CDR3 totals 15 residues. The CDR3 spells CASSKAPGQSYEQYF. In DNA form, the CDR3 reads TGTGCCAGCAGCAAAGCCCCGGGACAGTCCTACGAGCAGTACTTC.

V gene TRBV9 combines with J gene TRBJ2-3, with 10 bases lining up with TRBD2. The CDR3 covers 18 residues. V shed 4 bases, J shed 4 bases, and the junction held 15 bases outside the gene matches. Germline lookup yields CDR1 SGDLS and CDR2 YYNGEE. The CDR3 sequence: CASSPARAGGHQADTQYF. CDR3 in DNA: TGTGCCAGCAGCCCTGCGCGAGCGGGGGGGCATCAGGCAGATACGCAGTATTTT.

This chain uses TRBV4-1 with TRBJ1-5; D gene uncertain. The germline CDR1 and CDR2 sequences are MGHRA and YSYEKL. V dropped 0 bases and J dropped 2 bases, with 14 bases sitting between them. The CDR3 totals 17 residues. The CDR3 loop reads CASSQDPDPRGNQPQHF. The DNA of the CDR3 is TGCGCCAGCAGCCAAGATCCCGACCCGAGGGGCAATCAGCCCCAGCATTTT.

The V and J genes are TRBV18 and TRBJ1-1; perhaps TRBD1 as D (5 bases). V was trimmed by 3 bases and J by 7 bases, leaving 18 bases between them. The CDR3 runs to 15 residues. Germline values: CDR1 KGHSH, CDR2 LQKENI. The CDR3 spells CASSPMTDRPVEAFF. For the CDR3, the DNA is TGTGCCAGCTCACCGATGACCGACAGACCAGTTGAAGCTTTCTTT.

The genes are TRBV9 and TRBJ2-3, with TRBD2 identical over 8 bases. Trimming removed 1 base from V and 1 base from J; junction bases left unmatched: 2. This CDR3 contains 15 residues. The germline V gene has CDR1 SGDLS and CDR2 YYNGEE. The CDR3 nucleotides read TGTGCCAGCAGCGTAACGGGGGGGGGCACAGATACGCAGTATTTT. This gives the protein CASSVTGGGTDTQYF.

The J gene is TRBJ1-2, the V gene TRBV7-2; 7 bases fit TRBD1. The CDR3 length is 13 residues. J was trimmed by 5 bases and V by 5 bases; bases with no gene match: 5. CDR1 is SGHTA and CDR2 is FQGNSA in the germline V gene. The CDR3 here is CASSPRTGYGYTF. The CDR3 nucleotides read TGTGCCAGCAGCCCCCGGACAGGATATGGCTACACCTTC.

Points on this clone: The junction differs from germline at one of its ends, possibly a read error. CDR3 sequence (DNA): TGTGCCGGCAGCGCCCAGGGGTGGGATAATTCACCCCTCCACTTT. Protein product: CAGSAQGWDNSPLHF. The V and J genes are TRBV9 and TRBJ1-6; weak D call: TRBD1 (6 bases). The CDR3 loop spans 15 amino acids. From germline, CDR1 is SGDLS and CDR2 YYNGEE.

The CDR3 nucleotides read TGTGCCAGCAGCCCGGACAGGCCGTCGCAAGAGACCCAGTACTTC. Translation gives CASSPDRPSQETQYF. This chain links TRBV7-2 with TRBJ2-5; 7 bases align to TRBD1. Germline V gene sequence: CDR1 SGHTA, CDR2 FQGNSA. This CDR3 has 15 amino acids. The V gene end was trimmed by 5 bases and the J gene end by 2 bases; junction bases not matched to a gene: 8.

The J gene is TRBJ2-7, the V gene TRBV6-5; no reliable D call. The CDR3 totals 15 residues. Trimming shortened V by 3 bases and J by 0 bases, and 12 bases separated the two germline ends. Germline CDR1 and CDR2: MNHEY and SVGAGI. CDR3 in DNA: TGTGCCAGCAGTTATTGGAACGGGTTCTCCTACGAGCAGTACTTC. Translated, it gives CASSYWNGFSYEQYF.

Comment on this clone: The junction and the germline gene differ at one end; a read error may be behind it. The V gene is TRBV4-1, the J gene TRBJ1-2; D might be TRBD1 (6 bases). CDR3 length: 15 amino acids. CDR1 and CDR2 (germline): MGHRA, YSYEKL. CDR3 nucleotide sequence: TGCGCCAGCAGACAAGCGAGACAGGCTAACTATGGCTACACCTTC. Translating gives CASRQARQANYGYTF.

J is TRBJ2-7 and V is TRBV27, with 7 nucleotides matching TRBD2. Germline CDR1 is MNHEY and CDR2 is SMNVEV (reference sequence). J gave up 3 bases and V 5 bases, and 10 bases lay outside the gene matches. The CDR3 is made up of 15 amino acids. CDR3 DNA sequence: TGTGCCAGCAGTAAAGGGACTACCCGCAACTACGAGCAGTACTTC. Translating gives CASSKGTTRNYEQYF.

This clone was seen just once. The chain has TRBV19 and TRBJ2-3, with 8 bases lining up with TRBD2. The germline V gene has CDR1 LNHDA and CDR2 SQIVND (reference sequence). The CDR3 runs 15 residues. Trimming cost V 3 bases and J 1 base; bases outside gene matches: 3. As DNA, the CDR3 is TGTGCCAGTAGTATCAAGACTAGCGGCACAGATACGCAGTATTTT. Translating it yields CASSIKTSGTDTQYF.